This TCR beta chain appears in the sequencing data of a study of blood T cell repertoires in COVID-19. Study-level background: Sample material is recorded as cDNA or gDNA derived from T cells, B-cell-depleted T cells, or PBMCs.

Repertoires were generated with immunoSEQ multiplex PCR, while TCRdb's copy carries only in-frame clones and drops some. In the table there are about 130,000 clones, under 90% of which are singletons. Turning to this clone: The identical CDR3 is also encoded by other nucleotide sequences in the sample.

Germline V gene lookup returns CDR1 LGHDT and CDR2 YNNKEL (reference sequence). The CDR3 runs 13 residues. V was clipped by 0 bases and J by 4 bases, with 6 bases between them. This receptor was taken from a man in his forties with acute COVID-19. Material for sequencing was PBMCs or T cells enriched from blood (not recorded which). The rearrangement uses TRBV3-1 (or the pseudogene TRBV3-2) and TRBJ1-2, with D tentatively TRBD1 (6 bases). The chain's CDR3 is CASSQEGGYGYTF. CDR3 sequence (DNA): TGTGCCAGCAGCCAAGAAGGGGGCTATGGCTACACCTTC.